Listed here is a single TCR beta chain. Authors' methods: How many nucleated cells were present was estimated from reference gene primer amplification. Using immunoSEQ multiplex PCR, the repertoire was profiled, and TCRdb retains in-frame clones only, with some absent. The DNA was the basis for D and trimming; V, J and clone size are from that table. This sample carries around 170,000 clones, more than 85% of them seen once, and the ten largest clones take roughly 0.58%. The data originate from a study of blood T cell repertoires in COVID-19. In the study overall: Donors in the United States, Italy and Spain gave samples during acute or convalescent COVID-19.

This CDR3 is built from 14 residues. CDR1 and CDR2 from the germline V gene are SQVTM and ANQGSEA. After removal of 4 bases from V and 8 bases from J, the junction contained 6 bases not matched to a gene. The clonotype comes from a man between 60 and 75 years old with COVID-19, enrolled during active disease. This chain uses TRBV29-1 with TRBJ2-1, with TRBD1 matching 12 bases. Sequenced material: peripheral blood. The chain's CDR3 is CSVVRGQGAYEQFF. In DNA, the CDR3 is TGCAGCGTTGTAAGGGGACAGGGGGCCTATGAGCAGTTCTTC.